This TCR beta chain originates from a study of shared clonotypes between healthy human individuals. The assay was immunoSEQ multiplex PCR, and TCRdb's table has in-frame clones only and misses some. The table lists about 1 million clones, roughly 80% of them singletons. On this clone: The antigen is undetermined.

Study-wide findings and caveats: Clonotype sharing among donors was thought likely to change with sequencing depth.

The CDR3 loop spans 16 amino acids. V shed 0 bases and J shed 6 bases, with 18 bases lying between them. The chain couples TRBV6-7 to TRBJ2-7; D is undetermined. TRBV6-7 belongs to the ORF category, with a function that is uncertain. The sample consisted of memory CD4+ T cells sorted from blood. Specified subset: CD45RA-negative fraction. This TCR derives from a man aged 18 to 29 in good health. The CDR3 sequence is CASSYSTRYDVGEQYF. CDR3 sequence (DNA): TGTGCCAGCAGTTACTCGACCAGATACGATGTGGGCGAGCAGTACTTC.